The T cell receptor (beta chain) under discussion was sequenced for a study of identical twins. TCRdb re-derived calls from the 5' RACE reads in MiXCR, one entry per CDR3 protein. The data hold 250,000 or so distinct CDR3 sequences, with about 13% observed a single time. V lost 9 bases to trimming and J lost 6 bases, with 18 bases between them. Germline CDR1 is LNHDA and CDR2 is SQIVND (reference sequence). The CDR3 is made up of 14 amino acids. This clonotype was counted a few times. This sample was also put to use in a study of yellow fever vaccine responses in identical twins.

The receptor was derived from a woman between 18 and 30 years old in good health. Sequencing input: memory (CD45RO+) T cells sorted from blood. V gene TRBV19 combines with J gene TRBJ2-4, with D tentatively TRBD2 (5 bases). CDR3 sequence: CASNKADGGNIQYF. CDR3 bases: TGTGCCAGCAACAAAGCGGACGGAGGAAACATTCAGTACTTC.